Shown below are 13 T cell receptor beta chains from a single sample sequenced in a study of beta chain features in type 1 diabetes. Since all of the isolated RNA was reverse transcribed, expressed TCRB transcripts were what got sequenced. Profiled with immunoSEQ multiplex PCR; TCRdb holds only in-frame clones, not every one. The table has around 300,000 clones, roughly 8% seen once. Material: central memory CD4+ T cells from blood. The receptors were sampled from a young woman in good health.

This clone showed up just a few times. The chain employs TRBV2 and TRBJ1-2; 8 bases agree with TRBD1. Germline V lookup: CDR1 SNHLY, CDR2 FYNNEI. The V segment lost 7 bases and the J segment 2 bases; nucleotides outside the gene matches: 6. The CDR3 runs 14 residues. The CDR3 is CASTGQGGNYGYTF. In DNA, the CDR3 is TGTGCCAGCACAGGACAGGGAGGCAACTATGGCTACACCTTC.

The chain links TRBV4-2 to TRBJ2-2; D unresolved. The CDR3 totals 11 residues. V shed 1 base and J shed 6 bases, with 0 bases lying between them. The germline gives CDR1 LGHNA, CDR2 YNFKEQ. The CDR3 region has the DNA TGTGCCAGCAGCCAAGCCGGGGAGCTGTTTTTT. Translated, it gives CASSQAGELFF.

This clone was recorded a few times. The rearrangement joins TRBV9 to TRBJ1-1, with TRBD1 identical over 10 bases. V dropped 2 bases and J dropped 1; count of bases not matched to a gene: 5. The CDR3 length is 16 residues. CDR1 SGDLS and CDR2 YYNGEE come from the germline V gene. CDR3 in DNA: TGTGCCAGCAGCGTGACAGGGGGCGGTGGGAACACTGAAGCTTTCTTT. Its protein product is CASSVTGGGGNTEAFF.

The chain has TRBV5-1 and TRBJ2-2, with unresolved D. The germline V gene encodes CDR1 SGHRS and CDR2 YFSETQ. The CDR3 covers 12 residues. Trimming removed 0 bases at V and 9 bases at J, with 6 bases between. The CDR3 reads CASSLDLRELFF. In DNA, the CDR3 is TGCGCCAGCAGCTTGGATTTGCGGGAGCTGTTTTTT.

The chain couples TRBV11-2 to TRBJ2-1; either TRBD1 or TRBD2 may supply D (5 bases each). The V gene's germline CDR1 is SGHAT and CDR2 FQNNGV. The CDR3 totals 14 residues. Trimming took 8 bases from V and 4 from J, leaving 15 bases between them. In nucleotides, the CDR3 is TGTGCCAGCGTAGAGAGGGGACCATACAATGAGCAGTTCTTC. Translation gives CASVERGPYNEQFF.

The CDR3 DNA follows: TGTGCCAGCAGCCAAGATCTGGTTTTGAACACTGAAGCTTTCTTT. It translates to CASSQDLVLNTEAFF. V and J are TRBV4-2 and TRBJ1-1; D uncertain. Trimming left V 0 bases short and J 0 bases short, with 8 bases between. Germline V gene lookup returns CDR1 LGHNA and CDR2 YNFKEQ. The CDR3 is 15 residues long.

This clone was recorded a few times. The rearrangement uses TRBV7-2 and TRBJ2-7, with D possibly being TRBD2 (5 bases). This CDR3 is 14 amino acids long. CDR1 is SGHTA, CDR2 FQGNSA, per germline. The germline V and J ends were trimmed by 4 bases and 0 bases, with 10 bases remaining between them. DNA for the CDR3: TGTGCCAGCAGCTCCAACCGGGACTCCTACGAGCAGTACGTC. Protein product: CASSSNRDSYEQYV.

J is TRBJ1-6 and V is TRBV2; possible D gene TRBD1, 5 bases. Germline CDR1 reads SNHLY; CDR2 reads FYNNEI. The CDR3 sequence is 14 residues long. V lost 8 bases to trimming and J lost 8 bases, with 16 bases between them. CDR3 amino acids: CASAIKGWDSPLHF. In nucleotides, the CDR3 is TGTGCCAGCGCGATCAAGGGGTGGGATTCACCCCTCCACTTT. The full variable domain, rest sourced from reference TRBV2 and TRBJ1-6, is EPEVTQTPSHQVTQMGQEVILRCVPISNHLYFYWYRQILGQKVEFLVSFYNNEISEKSEIFDDQFSVERPDGSNFTLKIRSTKLEDSAMYFCASAIKGWDSPLHFGNGTRLTVT.

This clone was recorded a few times. This chain connects TRBV7-2 to TRBJ2-5; 8 bases fit TRBD1. Per the germline V gene, CDR1 is SGHTA and CDR2 is FQGNSA. V gave up 7 bases and J gave up 3 bases; unmatched junction bases: 16. The length of the CDR3 is 17 residues. CDR3 loop: CASTPSRPGQGKETQYF. CDR3 sequence (DNA): TGTGCCAGCACCCCGTCCCGGCCCGGACAGGGCAAAGAGACCCAGTACTTC.

Comments on this clone: The junction departs from germline at one end; a sequencing error may be responsible. The chain is built from TRBV20-1 and TRBJ1-2; D not certain. The germline gives CDR1 DFQATT, CDR2 SNEGSKA (reference sequence). This CDR3 spans 9 amino acids. CDR3 loop: CSARSQENF. In DNA form, the CDR3 reads TGCAGTGCTAGATCTCAGGAGAACTTC.

This clone was counted only a few times. This chain uses TRBV6-5 with TRBJ2-5, with 8 bases lining up with TRBD2. Germline V gene sequence: CDR1 MNHEY, CDR2 SVGAGI. The CDR3 extends over 15 amino acids. Trimming at V came to 5 bases and at J to 7 bases, leaving 12 bases not matched to a gene. CDR3: CASSAIRGGLGTQYF. For the CDR3, the DNA is TGTGCCAGCAGTGCCATACGGGGGGGCCTGGGGACCCAGTACTTC.

This clone occurred a few times. The chain uses TRBV7-2 and TRBJ2-4; D call uncertain. The V gene lost 1 base and the J gene lost 0 bases, with 10 bases spanning the gap. CDR1 and CDR2 from the germline V gene are SGHTA and FQGNSA. The CDR3 covers 16 residues. The CDR3 sequence is CASSLVVGIAKNIQYF. DNA of the CDR3: TGTGCCAGCAGCTTAGTTGTGGGGATAGCCAAAAACATTCAGTACTTC.

The chain links TRBV19 to TRBJ2-2, with D tentatively TRBD1 (5 bases). Deletions cut 3 bases from V and 4 bases from J, with 15 bases between. The CDR3 sequence is 16 residues long. Germline V lookup: CDR1 LNHDA, CDR2 SQIVND (reference sequence). CDR3 nucleotides: TGTGCCAGTAGTATGGAATCGCAGGGTGGCACCGGGGAGCTGTTTTTT. This gives the protein CASSMESQGGTGELFF.